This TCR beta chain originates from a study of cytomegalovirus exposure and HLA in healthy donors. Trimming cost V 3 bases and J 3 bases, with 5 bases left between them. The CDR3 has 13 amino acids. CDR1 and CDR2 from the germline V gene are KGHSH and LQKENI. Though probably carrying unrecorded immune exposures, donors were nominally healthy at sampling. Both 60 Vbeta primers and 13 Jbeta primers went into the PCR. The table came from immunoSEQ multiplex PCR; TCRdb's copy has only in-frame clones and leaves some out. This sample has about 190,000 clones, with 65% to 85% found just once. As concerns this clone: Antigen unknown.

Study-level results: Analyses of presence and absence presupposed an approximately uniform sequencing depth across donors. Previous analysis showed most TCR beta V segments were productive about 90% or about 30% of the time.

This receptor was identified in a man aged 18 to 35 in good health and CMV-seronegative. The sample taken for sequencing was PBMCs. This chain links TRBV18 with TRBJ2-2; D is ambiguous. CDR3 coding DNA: TGTGCCAGCTCACCGGTAGACACCGGGGAGCTGTTTTTT. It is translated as CASSPVDTGELFF.